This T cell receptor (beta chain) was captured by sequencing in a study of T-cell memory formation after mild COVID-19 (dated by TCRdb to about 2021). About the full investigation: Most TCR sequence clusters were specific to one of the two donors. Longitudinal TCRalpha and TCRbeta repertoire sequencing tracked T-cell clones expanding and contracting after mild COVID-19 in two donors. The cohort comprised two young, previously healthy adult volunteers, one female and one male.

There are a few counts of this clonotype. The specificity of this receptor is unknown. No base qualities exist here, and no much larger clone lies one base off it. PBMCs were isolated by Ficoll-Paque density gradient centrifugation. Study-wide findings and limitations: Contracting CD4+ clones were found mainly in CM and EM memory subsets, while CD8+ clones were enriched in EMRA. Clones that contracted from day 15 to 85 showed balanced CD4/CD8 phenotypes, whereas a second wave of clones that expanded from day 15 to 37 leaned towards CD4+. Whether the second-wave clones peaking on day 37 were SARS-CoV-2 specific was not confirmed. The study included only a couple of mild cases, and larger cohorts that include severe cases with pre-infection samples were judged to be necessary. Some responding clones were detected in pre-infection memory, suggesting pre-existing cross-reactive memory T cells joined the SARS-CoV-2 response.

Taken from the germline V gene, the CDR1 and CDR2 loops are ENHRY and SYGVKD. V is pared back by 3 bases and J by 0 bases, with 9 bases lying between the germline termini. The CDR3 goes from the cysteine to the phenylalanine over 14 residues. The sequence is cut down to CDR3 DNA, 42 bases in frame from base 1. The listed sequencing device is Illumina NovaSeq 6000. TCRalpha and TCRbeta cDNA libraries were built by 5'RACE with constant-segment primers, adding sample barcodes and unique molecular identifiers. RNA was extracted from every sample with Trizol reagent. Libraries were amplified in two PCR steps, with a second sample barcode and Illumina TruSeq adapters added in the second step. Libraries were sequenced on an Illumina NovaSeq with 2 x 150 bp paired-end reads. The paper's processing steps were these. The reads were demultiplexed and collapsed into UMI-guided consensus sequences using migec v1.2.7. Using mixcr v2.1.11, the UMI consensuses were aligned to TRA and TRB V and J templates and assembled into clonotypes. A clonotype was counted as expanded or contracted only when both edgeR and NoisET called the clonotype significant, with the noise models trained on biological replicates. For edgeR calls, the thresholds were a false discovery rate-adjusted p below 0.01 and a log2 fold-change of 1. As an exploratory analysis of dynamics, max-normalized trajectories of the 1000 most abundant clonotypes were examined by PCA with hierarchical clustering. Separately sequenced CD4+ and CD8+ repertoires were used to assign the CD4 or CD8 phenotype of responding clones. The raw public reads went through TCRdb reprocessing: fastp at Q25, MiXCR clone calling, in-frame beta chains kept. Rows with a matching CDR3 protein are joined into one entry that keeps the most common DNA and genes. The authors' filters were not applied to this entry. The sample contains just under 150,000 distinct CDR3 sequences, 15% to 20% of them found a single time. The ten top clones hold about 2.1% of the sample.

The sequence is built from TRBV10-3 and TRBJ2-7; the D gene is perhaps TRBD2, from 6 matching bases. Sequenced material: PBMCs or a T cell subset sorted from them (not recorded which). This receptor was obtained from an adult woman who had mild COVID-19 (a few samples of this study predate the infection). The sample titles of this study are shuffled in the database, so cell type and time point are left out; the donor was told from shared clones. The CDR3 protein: CAISDAGGSYEQYF. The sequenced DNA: TGTGCCATCAGTGACGCCGGGGGCTCCTACGAGCAGTACTTC.